The 12 T cell receptor beta chains below come from one sample, sequenced in a study of regulatory T cells in long-lasting Graves disease. Researchers made TCR beta libraries by using iRepertoire HTBI primers and running Arm-PCR on CDR3 regions. TCRdb recomputed calls from the multiplex PCR reads with MiXCR, one row per CDR3 protein. The table lists over 350,000 distinct CDR3 sequences, about 14% of them singletons. Time point reported: newly diagnosed GD, antithyroid drugs for less than 3 months. From PBMCs, RNA was extracted and then used to make the TCR library. Another study also made use of these data, one on T cells in Graves' hyperthyroidism and ophthalmopathy.

The input for sequencing was peripheral blood mononuclear cells (PBMCs), taken at new diagnosis, from a patient treated with antithyroid drugs. Receptors were obtained from a woman in her 50s with Graves disease.

This clonotype appeared a few times. The V and J genes are TRBV9 and TRBJ2-6, with D unclear. V shed 2 bases and J shed 0 bases, with 12 bases lying between them. Germline CDR1 and CDR2: SGDLS and YYNGEE. CDR3 length equals 17 residues. The CDR3: CASSVSKRSSGANVLTF. The CDR3 region has the DNA TGTGCCAGCAGCGTCTCCAAGAGGAGCTCTGGGGCCAACGTCCTGACTTTC.

CDR3 nucleotides: TGTGCCAGCAGTTACCGGCTAGCGGGAGGTCTGGGAGGTGAGCAGTTCTTC. It yields the protein CASSYRLAGGLGGEQFF. The chain is built from TRBV6-2 or TRBV6-3 and TRBJ2-1; TRBD2 matches at 11 bases. CDR3 length: 17 residues. CDR1 and CDR2 from the germline V gene are MNHEY and SVGEGT. V lost 2 bases, J lost 9 bases, and 12 bases stayed unmatched.

There are many counts of this clonotype. The CDR3 DNA is TGTGCCAGCAGCTTGATAACTAGCGGGAGCGTCACAGATACGCAGTATTTT. Amino acids: CASSLITSGSVTDTQYF. V is TRBV5-6 and J is TRBJ2-3; 11 bases are a match to TRBD2. The V gene end was trimmed by 1 base and the J gene end by 2 bases; junction bases not matched to a gene: 6. The CDR3 consists of 17 residues. Per germline, CDR1 SGHDT and CDR2 YYEEEE.

The CDR3 loop reads CASSYRTGAGVGAFF. As DNA, the CDR3 is TGTGCCAGCAGTTATCGGACAGGGGCAGGAGTGGGAGCTTTCTTT. The chain links TRBV27 to TRBJ1-1; the match to TRBD1 covers 9 bases. After removal of 4 bases from V and 10 bases from J, the junction contained 13 bases not matched to a gene. The CDR3 consists of 15 residues. The germline V gene has CDR1 MNHEY and CDR2 SMNVEV (reference sequence).

The gene calls are TRBV3-1 and TRBJ1-1, with 7 bases lining up with TRBD1. CDR1 LGHDT and CDR2 YNNKEL come from the germline V gene (reference sequence). This CDR3 has 14 residues. J lost 0 bases, V lost 3 bases, and 1 base had no gene match. The CDR3 DNA follows: TGTGCCAGCAGCCAGCAGGGGGTGAACACTGAAGCTTTCTTT. Amino acid sequence: CASSQQGVNTEAFF.

The table lists this clonotype with many counts. The chain recombines TRBV2 with TRBJ2-1, with 15 bases lining up with TRBD2. Trimming at V came to 10 bases and at J to 6 bases, leaving 16 bases not matched to a gene. The germline V gene encodes CDR1 SNHLY and CDR2 FYNNEI. The CDR3 spans 18 residues. CDR3 bases: TGTGCCACCTCGGGACTAGCGGGAGGTTGGGGCCTCCCCAATGAGCAGTTCTTC. As protein: CATSGLAGGWGLPNEQFF.

This clonotype occurred once. A much larger clone lies one base from this, so it may be a read error. The V call is TRBV28, the J call TRBJ1-1; the D is unclear. This CDR3 region has 16 residues. Germline V gene sequence: CDR1 MDHEN, CDR2 SYDVKM. Here the CDR3 reads CGSSHYGSRSHTEAFF. CDR3 DNA sequence: TGTGGCAGCAGTCATTACGGGAGCAGGTCCCACACTGAAGCTTTCTTT.

Notes on this clonotype: The junction departs from germline at one end; a sequencing error may be responsible. The chain joins TRBV2 to TRBJ2-1; 8 nucleotides match TRBD2. Per germline, CDR1 SNHLY and CDR2 FYNNEI. This CDR3 contains 14 residues. Written as DNA, the CDR3 is TGTGCCAGCAGCTCCAGCGGGGGCTACTATGAGCAGTTCTTC. As protein: CASSSSGGYYEQFF.

This clonotype was seen a few times. The chain uses TRBV5-1 and TRBJ1-1; the D is unclear. Trimming cost V 3 bases and J 2 bases, with 11 bases left between them. There are 14 residues in the CDR3. Germline V gene data show CDR1 as SGHRS and CDR2 as YFSETQ. The CDR3 loop reads CASSYPGPNTEAFF. CDR3 nucleotide sequence: TGCGCCAGCAGCTACCCAGGCCCAAACACTGAAGCTTTCTTT.

At least ten counts were recorded for this clonotype. This chain links TRBV6-5 with TRBJ2-2; no clear D. CDR3 length: 13 residues. V lost 2 bases and J 4 bases, leaving 5 bases between the germline ends. The V gene's germline CDR1 is MNHEY and CDR2 SVGAGI. CDR3 loop: CASSYISTGELFF. CDR3 DNA: TGTGCCAGCAGTTACATCAGCACCGGGGAGCTGTTTTTT.

The V gene is TRBV19, the J gene TRBJ2-3, with D possibly TRBD1 on 6 matching bases. The CDR3 spans 16 residues. Germline CDR1 is LNHDA and CDR2 is SQIVND (reference sequence). The V gene lost 3 bases and the J gene lost 0 bases, with 13 bases spanning the gap. CDR3 DNA: TGTGCCAGTAGTATTTCAGGGGTCAGAAGCACAGATACGCAGTATTTT. Translating it yields CASSISGVRSTDTQYF.

Turning to this clonotype: Possible read error: a much larger clone is one base away. This rearrangement joins TRBV5-1 to TRBJ2-7, with D hard to call. CDR3 length: 14 amino acids. Germline CDR1 is SGHRS and CDR2 is YFSETQ. V dropped 3 bases and J dropped 7 bases, with 17 bases sitting between them. In DNA, the CDR3 is TGCGCCAGCAGCTGGTGGGTGCAACAAGGTGAGCAGTACTTC. This translates into CASSWWVQQGEQYF. Based on the CDR3 plus reference TRBV5-1 and TRBJ2-7, the full variable domain is KAGVTQTPRYLIKTRGQQVTLSCSPISGHRSVSWYQQTPGQGLQFLFEYFSETQRNKGNFPGRFSGRQFSNSRSEMNVSTLELGDSALYLCASSWWVQQGEQYFGPGTRLTVT.